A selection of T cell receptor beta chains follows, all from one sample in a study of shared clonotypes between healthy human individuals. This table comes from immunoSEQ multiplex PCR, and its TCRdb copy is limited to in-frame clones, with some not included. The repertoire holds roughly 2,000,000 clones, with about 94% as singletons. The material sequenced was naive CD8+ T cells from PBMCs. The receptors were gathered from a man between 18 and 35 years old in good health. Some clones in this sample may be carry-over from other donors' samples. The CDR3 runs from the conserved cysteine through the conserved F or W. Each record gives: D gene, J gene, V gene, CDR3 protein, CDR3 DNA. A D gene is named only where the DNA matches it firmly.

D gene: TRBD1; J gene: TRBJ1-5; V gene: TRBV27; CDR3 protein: CASSPRTGNNQPQHF; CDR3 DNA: TGTGCCAGCAGTCCGCGGACAGGGAATAATCAGCCCCAGCATTTT
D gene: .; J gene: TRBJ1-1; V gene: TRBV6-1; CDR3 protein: CASSWTNTEAFF; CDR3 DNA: TGTGCCAGCAGTTGGACGAACACTGAAGCTTTCTTT
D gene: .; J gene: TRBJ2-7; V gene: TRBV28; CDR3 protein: CASSFRGRVYEQYF; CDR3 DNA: TGTGCCAGCAGTTTTCGCGGACGTGTCTACGAGCAGTACTTC
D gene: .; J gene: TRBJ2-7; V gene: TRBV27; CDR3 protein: CASSLSGGARYEQYF; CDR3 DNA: TGTGCCAGCAGTTTATCAGGGGGGGCAAGATACGAGCAGTACTTC
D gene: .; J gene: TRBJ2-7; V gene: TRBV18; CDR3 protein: CASSPGTTTEQYF; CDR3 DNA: TGTGCCAGCTCTCCGGGGACAACGACCGAGCAGTACTTC
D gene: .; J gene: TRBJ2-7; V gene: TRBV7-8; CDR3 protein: CASSLQGLEQYF; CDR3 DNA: TGTGCCAGCAGCTTACAGGGTCTCGAGCAGTACTTC
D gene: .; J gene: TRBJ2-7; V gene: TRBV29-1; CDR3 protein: CSVEDRSYEQYF; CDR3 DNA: TGCAGCGTTGAAGACAGGAGCTACGAGCAGTACTTC
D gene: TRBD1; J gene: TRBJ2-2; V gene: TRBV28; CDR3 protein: CASTGTGDTGELFF; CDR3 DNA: TGTGCCAGCACCGGGACAGGTGACACCGGGGAGCTGTTTTTT
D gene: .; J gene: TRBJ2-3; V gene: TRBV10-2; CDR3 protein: CASSESRVRRVGGTDTQYF; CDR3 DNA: TGCGCCAGCAGTGAGTCGAGAGTCCGACGGGTTGGTGGCACAGATACGCAGTATTTT
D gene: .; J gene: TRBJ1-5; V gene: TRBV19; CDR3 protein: CASSIARDRSQPQHF; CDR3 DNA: TGTGCCAGTAGTATAGCTAGGGATCGGTCCCAGCCCCAGCATTTT
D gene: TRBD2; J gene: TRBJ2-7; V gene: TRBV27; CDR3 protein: CASSWASGSYEQYF; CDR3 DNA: TGTGCCAGCAGTTGGGCTAGCGGTTCCTACGAGCAGTACTTC